Listed below are T cell receptor beta chains from one sample, sequenced in a study of blood T cell repertoires in COVID-19. Sequencing used immunoSEQ multiplex PCR; TCRdb keeps in-frame clones, though not all of them. The table includes 310,000 or so clones, roughly 90% detected once. Sample: PBMCs or T cells enriched from blood (not recorded which). Source of these receptors: a woman between 18 and 30 years old who had recovered from COVID-19. Each CDR3 is given with its conserved first and last residue. Each record gives: clone size, D gene, V gene, J gene, CDR3 length, CDR3 protein, CDR3 DNA. D genes are given only for firm matches. Part of the rows lack a size; the others show once, few, many or a class for expanded clones.

>.|TRBD1|TRBV7-7|TRBJ2-5|13
CASSSSPDRDQYF
TGTGCCAGCAGCTCGTCCCCTGACAGGGACCAGTACTTC
>many|TRBD1|TRBV28|TRBJ1-5|13
CASSWTGTQPQHF
TGTGCCAGCAGCTGGACAGGGACTCAGCCCCAGCATTTT
>once|.|TRBV28|TRBJ1-2|13
CACFGQLNYGYTF
TGTGCCTGCTTTGGGCAGCTTAACTATGGCTACACCTTC
>.|.|TRBV6-4|TRBJ1-2|15
CASSEAPGASYGYTF
TGTGCCAGCAGTGAGGCCCCAGGGGCTTCGTATGGCTACACCTTC
>.|.|TRBV5-1|TRBJ1-1|13
CASSLSLGAEAFF
TGCGCCAGCAGCTTGTCTTTAGGGGCTGAAGCTTTCTTT
>.|.|TRBV7-9|TRBJ1-2|11
CASGEYYGYTF
TGTGCCAGCGGGGAGTACTATGGCTACACCTTC
>few|.|TRBV6-1|TRBJ1-1|14
CASSRLGQNTEAFF
TGTGCCAGCAGCCGATTGGGACAGAACACTGAAGCTTTCTTT
>.|.|TRBV7-9|TRBJ1-5|15
CASSFGASSNQPQHF
TGTGCCAGCAGCTTTGGGGCCAGCAGCAATCAGCCCCAGCATTTT
>.|TRBD1|TRBV11-1|TRBJ1-2|16
CASSSSGTGVDYGYTF
TGTGCCAGCAGCTCTTCCGGGACAGGGGTGGACTATGGCTACACCTTC
>.|.|TRBV5-1|TRBJ1-3|16
CASRRGTSFSGNTIYF
TGCGCCAGCAGGCGAGGAACCTCCTTCTCTGGAAACACCATATATTTT
>.|.|TRBV19|TRBJ1-3|13
CASGRDIRNTIYF
TGTGCCAGTGGTCGAGACATTCGAAACACCATATATTTT
>.|.|TRBV28|TRBJ1-1|14
CASSFRQANTEAFF
TGTGCCAGCAGTTTTCGTCAGGCCAACACTGAAGCTTTCTTT
>many|.|TRBV7-6|TRBJ1-2|12
CASSLGGHGYTF
TGTGCCAGCAGCTTAGGAGGTCATGGCTACACCTTC
>once|.|TRBV7-2|TRBJ2-7|16
CASSLGGRPSSYEQYF
TGTGCCAGCAGCTTAGGGGGCAGACCAAGCTCCTACGAGCAGTACTTC
>few|TRBD2|TRBV9|TRBJ2-2|17
CASSVSGLAGNTGELFF
TGTGCCAGCAGCGTATCTGGGCTAGCGGGAAACACCGGGGAGCTGTTTTTT
>.|.|TRBV7-2|TRBJ2-5|14
CASRDWGIQETQYF
TGTGCCAGCCGGGACTGGGGAATCCAAGAGACCCAGTACTTC
>.|TRBD1|TRBV3-1/TRBV3-2|TRBJ1-2|16
CASSQLTTGGKYGYTF
TGTGCCAGCAGCCAGCTAACGACAGGGGGTAAATATGGCTACACCTTC
>few|TRBD1|TRBV3-1/TRBV3-2|TRBJ1-2|18
CASSQDRTGVVGYYGYTF
TGTGCCAGCAGCCAAGATAGAACAGGGGTCGTGGGATACTATGGCTACACCTTC
>once|.|TRBV6-5|TRBJ2-7|14
CASSLSQRRYEQYF
TGTGCCAGCAGTCTTAGCCAGCGTAGGTACGAGCAGTACTTC
>once|TRBD1|TRBV20-1|TRBJ1-2|16
CSASHFRGDREEGYTF
TGCAGTGCTAGTCACTTTCGCGGGGACAGGGAGGAGGGCTACACCTTC
>.|TRBD2|TRBV7-2|TRBJ2-3|17
CASSRAPSGGSTDTQYF
TGTGCCAGCAGCCGCGCCCCTAGCGGGGGGTCAACAGATACGCAGTATTTT
>few|.|TRBV7-3|TRBJ1-2|15
CASSPGQLANYGYTF
TGTGCCAGCAGCCCCGGACAGTTAGCTAACTATGGCTACACCTTC
>.|TRBD1|TRBV12-5|TRBJ1-6|14
CASHLEQGDSPLHF
TGTGCTAGCCATTTAGAACAGGGGGACTCACCCCTCCACTTT
>.|TRBD1|TRBV11-1|TRBJ1-1|14
CASSPRDSITEAFF
TGTGCCAGCAGCCCACGGGACAGCATCACTGAAGCTTTCTTT
>.|.|TRBV7-8|TRBJ1-1|14
CASSLTRMNTEAFF
TGTGCCAGCAGCTTAACGAGGATGAACACTGAAGCTTTCTTT
>.|.|TRBV6-4|TRBJ2-1|16
CASSDSIGTPYNEQFF
TGTGCCAGCAGTGACTCTATTGGGACACCGTACAATGAGCAGTTCTTC
>.|.|TRBV29-1|TRBJ1-1|15
CSVPPGVRAGTEAFF
TGCAGCGTCCCTCCGGGGGTCAGGGCTGGGACTGAAGCTTTCTTT
>.|TRBD2|TRBV15|TRBJ2-7|18
CATSGRLAGGKSSYEQYF
TGTGCCACCAGCGGAAGGTTAGCGGGAGGCAAATCCTCCTACGAGCAGTACTTC
>.|TRBD1|TRBV3-1/TRBV3-2|TRBJ1-2|19
CASSQGAFSSGTGRNGYTF
TGTGCCAGCAGCCAAGGGGCTTTCTCATCCGGGACAGGGAGAAATGGCTACACCTTC
>.|.|TRBV15|TRBJ1-2|15
CATSRDFLAGIGYTF
TGTGCCACCAGCAGAGATTTCCTCGCAGGGATAGGCTACACCTTC
>.|.|TRBV10-1|TRBJ1-2|13
CASSEETAYGYTF
TGCGCCAGCAGTGAGGAGACAGCCTATGGCTACACCTTC
>.|.|TRBV5-1|TRBJ2-2|14
CASSLSGHTGELFF
TGCGCCAGCAGCTTGTCAGGGCACACCGGGGAGCTGTTTTTT
>.|.|TRBV4-3|TRBJ2-3|14
CASSPRGTTDTQYF
TGCGCCAGCAGCCCTAGGGGAACCACAGATACGCAGTATTTT
>.|.|TRBV7-9|TRBJ1-2|15
CASSFLGQGSYGYTF
TGTGCCAGCAGCTTCCTAGGGCAGGGATCCTATGGCTACACCTTC
>once|.|TRBV14|TRBJ2-7|15
CASSQDSRDSYEQYF
TGTGCCAGCAGCCAAGATAGCAGGGATTCCTACGAGCAGTACTTC
>.|.|TRBV5-1|TRBJ1-1|14
CASSHQGSDTEAFF
TGCGCCAGCAGTCACCAGGGGTCAGACACTGAAGCTTTCTTT
>.|.|TRBV5-1|TRBJ2-7|14
CASSLRFQSYEQYF
TGCGCCAGCAGCTTGCGTTTCCAGTCGTACGAGCAGTACTTC
>.|.|TRBV7-9|TRBJ2-1|15
CASSRVSGGADEQFF
TGTGCCAGCAGCCGTGTTTCGGGGGGCGCGGATGAGCAGTTCTTC
>.|TRBD1|TRBV2|TRBJ1-2|13
CASSGPDRNGYTF
TGTGCCAGCAGTGGACCGGACAGGAATGGCTACACCTTC
>.|TRBD1|TRBV4-3|TRBJ1-1|14
CASSHPGQGAEAFF
TGCGCCAGCAGCCACCCGGGACAGGGAGCTGAAGCTTTCTTT
>.|TRBD1|TRBV5-1|TRBJ2-1|15
CASSALGGQGPVRFF
TGCGCCAGCAGCGCCCTAGGGGGACAGGGTCCCGTTCGGTTCTTC
>.|TRBD2|TRBV28|TRBJ2-7|14
CASSLAGLSYEQYF
TGTGCCAGCAGTCTAGCGGGTCTCTCCTACGAGCAGTACTTC
>.|.|TRBV6-1|TRBJ1-6|16
CASSEFRRDWNSPLHF
TGTGCCAGCAGTGAATTTCGTAGGGACTGGAATTCACCCCTCCACTTT
>.|.|TRBV7-3|TRBJ2-6|13
CASSPGNTQVLTF
TGTGCCAGCAGCCCGGGGAACACGCAGGTCCTGACTTTC
>.|.|TRBV28|TRBJ1-1|13
CASIKYRDTEAFF
TGTGCCAGTATAAAATACAGGGACACTGAAGCTTTCTTT
>.|.|TRBV7-6|TRBJ1-4|14
CASSLARSSEKLFF
TGTGCCAGCAGCTTAGCAAGGAGTTCTGAAAAACTGTTTTTT
>.|TRBD2|TRBV2|TRBJ2-1|16
CASSEEIAGDGNEQFF
TGTGCCAGCAGTGAAGAAATTGCGGGAGATGGGAATGAGCAGTTCTTC
>.|TRBD1|TRBV29-1|TRBJ1-2|14
CSVDPTGTAYGYTF
TGCAGCGTTGATCCCACCGGGACAGCCTATGGCTACACCTTC
>few|.|TRBV27|TRBJ2-5|12
CASSPVIGTQYF
TGTGCCAGCAGTCCAGTCATTGGGACCCAGTACTTC
>.|.|TRBV6-1|TRBJ1-3|16
CASSEAPPRGGNTIYF
TGTGCCAGCAGTGAAGCCCCCCCGCGAGGGGGAAACACCATATATTTT